This record concerns one T cell receptor (beta chain) sequence. This table comes from immunoSEQ multiplex PCR, and its TCRdb copy is limited to in-frame clones, with some not included. The repertoire holds 95,000 to 150,000 clones, with around four fifths as singletons. The sample is drawn from a study of blood T cell repertoires in COVID-19. Germline values: CDR1 MNHNS, CDR2 SASEGT. This CDR3 comprises 15 residues. The V and J ends lost 7 bases and 3 bases respectively, with 18 bases between them. The source material was peripheral blood. The chain carries TRBV6-1 and TRBJ1-2; D is uncertain. The origin of this receptor is a man aged 60 to 69 with acute or convalescent COVID-19. This chain's CDR3 is CASTQTGTVDYGYTF. CDR3 DNA: TGTGCCAGCACCCAGACGGGAACAGTAGACTATGGCTACACCTTC.